This T cell receptor (beta chain) was documented in a study of cytomegalovirus exposure and HLA in healthy donors. Assay used: immunoSEQ multiplex PCR; TCRdb lists only in-frame clones, some missing. The repertoire has about 200,000 clones, about 86% of them found once; the top ten carry 2.9%. The germline gives CDR1 MNHEY, CDR2 SMNVEV (reference sequence). V lost 2 bases to trimming and J lost 1 base, with 11 bases between them. The CDR3 contains 15 residues. Worth noting for this clone: Antigen specificity is unknown.

Separate from the roughly 700-subject first cohort, the roughly 110-subject validation cohort was the one that the donors belonged to. General observations from the study: Cytomegalovirus-associated status was assigned to 164 TCR beta chains. First-cohort TCR clusters were later found to tend to co-occur in the 130 or so validation repertoires.

This rearrangement joins TRBV27 to TRBJ2-5; D remains ambiguous. This TCR derives from a woman younger than 30 in good health and CMV-seronegative. The sequenced sample was PBMCs. The CDR3 sequence is CASSLGVQFQETQYF. DNA for the CDR3: TGTGCCAGCAGTTTAGGAGTACAATTCCAAGAGACCCAGTACTTC.